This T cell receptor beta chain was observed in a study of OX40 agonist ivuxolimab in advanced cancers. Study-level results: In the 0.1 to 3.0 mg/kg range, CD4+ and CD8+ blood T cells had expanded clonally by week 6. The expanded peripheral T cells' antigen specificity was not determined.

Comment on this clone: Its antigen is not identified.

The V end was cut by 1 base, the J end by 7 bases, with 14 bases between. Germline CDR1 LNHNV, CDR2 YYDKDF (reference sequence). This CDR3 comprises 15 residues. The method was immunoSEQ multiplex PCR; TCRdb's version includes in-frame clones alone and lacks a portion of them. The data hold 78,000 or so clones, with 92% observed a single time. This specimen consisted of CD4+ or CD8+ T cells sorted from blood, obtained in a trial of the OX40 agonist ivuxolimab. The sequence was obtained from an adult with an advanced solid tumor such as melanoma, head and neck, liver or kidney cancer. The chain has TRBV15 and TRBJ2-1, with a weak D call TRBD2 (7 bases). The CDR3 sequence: CATSRVGGVINEQFF. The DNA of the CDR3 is TGTGCCACCAGCAGAGTAGGGGGGGTGATTAATGAGCAGTTCTTC.